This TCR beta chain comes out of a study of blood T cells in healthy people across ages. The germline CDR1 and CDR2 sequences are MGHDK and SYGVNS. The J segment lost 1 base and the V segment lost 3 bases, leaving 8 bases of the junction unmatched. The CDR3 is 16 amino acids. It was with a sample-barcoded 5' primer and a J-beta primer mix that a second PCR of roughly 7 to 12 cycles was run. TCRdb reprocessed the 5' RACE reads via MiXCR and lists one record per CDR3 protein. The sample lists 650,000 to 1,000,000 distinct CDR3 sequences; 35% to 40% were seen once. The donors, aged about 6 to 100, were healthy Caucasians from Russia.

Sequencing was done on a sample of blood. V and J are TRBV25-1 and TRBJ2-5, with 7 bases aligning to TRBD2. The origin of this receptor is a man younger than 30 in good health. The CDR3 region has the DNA TGTGCCAGCAGTGAGTGGGAGGGACGGACCCAAGAGACCCAGTACTTC. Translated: CASSEWEGRTQETQYF. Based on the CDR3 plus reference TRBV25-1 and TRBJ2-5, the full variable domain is EADIYQTPRYLVIGTGKKITLECSQTMGHDKMYWYQQDPGMELHLIHYSYGVNSTEKGDLSSESTVSRIRTEHFPLTLESARPSHTSQYLCASSEWEGRTQETQYFGPGTRLLVL.